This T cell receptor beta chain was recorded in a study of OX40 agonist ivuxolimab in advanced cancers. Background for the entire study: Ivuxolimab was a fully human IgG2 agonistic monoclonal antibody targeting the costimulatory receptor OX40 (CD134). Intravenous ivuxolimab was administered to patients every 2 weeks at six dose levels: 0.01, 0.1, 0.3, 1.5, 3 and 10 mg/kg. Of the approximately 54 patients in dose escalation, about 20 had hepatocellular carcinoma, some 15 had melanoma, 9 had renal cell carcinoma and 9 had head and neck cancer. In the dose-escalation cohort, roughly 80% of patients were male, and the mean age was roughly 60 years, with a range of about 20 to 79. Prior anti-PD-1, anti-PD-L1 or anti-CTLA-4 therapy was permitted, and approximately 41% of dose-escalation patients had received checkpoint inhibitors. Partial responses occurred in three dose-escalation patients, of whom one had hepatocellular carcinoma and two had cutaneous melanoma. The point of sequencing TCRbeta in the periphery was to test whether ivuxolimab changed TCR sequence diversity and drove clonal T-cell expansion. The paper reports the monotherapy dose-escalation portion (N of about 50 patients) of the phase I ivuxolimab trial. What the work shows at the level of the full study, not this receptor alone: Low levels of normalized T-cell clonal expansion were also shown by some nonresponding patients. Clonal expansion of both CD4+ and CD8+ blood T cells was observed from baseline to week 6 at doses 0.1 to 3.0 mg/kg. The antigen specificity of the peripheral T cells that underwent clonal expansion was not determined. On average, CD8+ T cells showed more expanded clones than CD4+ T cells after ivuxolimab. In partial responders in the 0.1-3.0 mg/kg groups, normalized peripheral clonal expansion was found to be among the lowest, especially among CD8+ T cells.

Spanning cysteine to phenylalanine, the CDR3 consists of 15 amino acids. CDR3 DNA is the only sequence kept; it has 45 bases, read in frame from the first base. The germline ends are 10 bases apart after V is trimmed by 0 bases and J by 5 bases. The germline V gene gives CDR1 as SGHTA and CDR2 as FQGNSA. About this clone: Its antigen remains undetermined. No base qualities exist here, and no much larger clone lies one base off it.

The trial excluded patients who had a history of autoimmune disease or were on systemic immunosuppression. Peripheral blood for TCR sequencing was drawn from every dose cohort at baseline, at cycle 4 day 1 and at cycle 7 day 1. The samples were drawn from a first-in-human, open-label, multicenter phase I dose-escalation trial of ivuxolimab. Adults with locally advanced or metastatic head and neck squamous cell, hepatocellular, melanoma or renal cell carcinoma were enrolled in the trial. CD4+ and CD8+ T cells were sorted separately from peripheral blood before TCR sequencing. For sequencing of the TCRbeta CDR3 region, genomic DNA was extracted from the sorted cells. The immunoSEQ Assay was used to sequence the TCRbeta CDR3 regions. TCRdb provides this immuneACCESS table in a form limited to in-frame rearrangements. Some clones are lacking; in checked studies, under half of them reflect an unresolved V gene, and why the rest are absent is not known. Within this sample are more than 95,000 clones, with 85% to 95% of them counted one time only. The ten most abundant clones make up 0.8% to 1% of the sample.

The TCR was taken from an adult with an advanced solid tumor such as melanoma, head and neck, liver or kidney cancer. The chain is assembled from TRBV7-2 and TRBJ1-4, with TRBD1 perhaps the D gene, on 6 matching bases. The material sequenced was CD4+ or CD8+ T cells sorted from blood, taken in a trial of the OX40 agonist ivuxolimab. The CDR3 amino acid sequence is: CASSLAQGTNEKLFF. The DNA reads TGTGCCAGCAGCTTAGCACAGGGAACGAATGAAAAACTGTTTTTT.